The rows below give T cell receptor beta chains drawn from one sample of a study of cytomegalovirus exposure and HLA in healthy donors. TCRdb keeps only in-frame clones here, not all; method: immunoSEQ multiplex PCR. The repertoire holds 200,000 to 250,000 clones, roughly 87% seen once, with 1.5% to 2.5% in the top ten. The sample taken for sequencing was PBMCs. The receptors come from a woman younger than 35 in good health and CMV-seropositive. The CDR3 runs from the conserved cysteine through the conserved F or W. The D gene is left open where the match is weak. Clone size is stated in some rows and not others, as once, few, many or a class when expanded.

NA	TRBJ2-7	TRBV9	NA	TGTGCCAGCAGCGTAAGGCCCAGGGCCGACGAGCAGTACTTC	CASSVRPRADEQYF
NA	TRBJ2-4	TRBV29-1	NA	TGCAGCGCCACCCTAGCGAGAGCCAAAAACATTCAGTACTTC	CSATLARAKNIQYF
NA	TRBJ2-3	TRBV5-4	NA	TGTGCCAGCAGCCTCGAAAAGCCCCAAGATACGCAGTATTTT	CASSLEKPQDTQYF
TRBD2	TRBJ2-5	TRBV9	NA	TGTGCCAGCAGCTCCGGGGGGGAGGGAGAGACCCAGTACTTC	CASSSGGEGETQYF
TRBD2	TRBJ2-4	TRBV30	NA	TGTGCCTGGAGGAGCGGGGTCGTAAACATTCAGTACTTC	CAWRSGVVNIQYF
NA	TRBJ1-1	TRBV28	once	TGTGCCAGCAGTTTAGAGTACACTGAAGCTTTCTTT	CASSLEYTEAFF
NA	TRBJ2-3	TRBV5-4	NA	TGTGCCAGCAGCGTGCGGTGGCCCCAAGGTACGCAGTATTTT	CASSVRWPQGTQYF
NA	TRBJ1-5	TRBV28	NA	TGTGCCAGCAGTTTATACAGGTTCAAGAATAGCAATCAGCCCCAGCATTTT	CASSLYRFKNSNQPQHF
NA	TRBJ2-7	TRBV9	NA	TGTGCCAGCAGCGCTACCCCCTCCTACGAGCAGTACTTC	CASSATPSYEQYF
NA	TRBJ2-7	TRBV4-1	NA	TGCGCCAGCAGCCAAGACAGGGCTGGGGCCTACGAGCAGTACTTC	CASSQDRAGAYEQYF
NA	TRBJ1-2	TRBV5-4	few	TGTGCCAGCAGCTTGGGGGGAGCTAACTATGGCTACACCTTC	CASSLGGANYGYTF
TRBD2	TRBJ2-1	TRBV14	once	TGTGCCAGCAGCCAAAGTGCCGGGACTAGCGGGATCAATGAGCAGTTCTTC	CASSQSAGTSGINEQFF
NA	TRBJ2-7	TRBV5-1	NA	TGCGCCAGCAGCTTGGGTACAGGGATATACGAGCAGTACTTC	CASSLGTGIYEQYF
NA	TRBJ2-7	TRBV7-2	NA	TGTGCCAGCAGCTTAGACAGGAGCTCCTACGAGCAGTACTTC	CASSLDRSSYEQYF
NA	TRBJ1-4	TRBV5-1	NA	TGCGCCAGCAGCTTGGCTGACGTGGGGGGAGGTGAAAAACTGTTTTTT	CASSLADVGGGEKLFF
TRBD2	TRBJ2-1	TRBV7-9	few	TGTGCCAGCAGGCGGACCGGGACTAGCGGGTTAAATGAGCAGTTCTTC	CASRRTGTSGLNEQFF
NA	TRBJ2-3	TRBV19	NA	TGTGCCAGTAGTATAAGACAGGATTTCACAGATACGCAGTATTTT	CASSIRQDFTDTQYF
NA	TRBJ2-2	TRBV7-9	NA	TGTGCCAGCCCAAGGGAGCTGTTTTTT	CASPRELFF
NA	TRBJ2-7	TRBV18	NA	TGTGCCAGCTCACCATCACAGGGACGGGTCTACGAGCAGTACTTC	CASSPSQGRVYEQYF
TRBD2	TRBJ2-2	TRBV27	NA	TGTGCCAGCGGAACTAGCGGGAGGGCCTACGGGGAGCTGTTTTTT	CASGTSGRAYGELFF
TRBD1	TRBJ2-3	TRBV9	NA	TGTGCCAGCAGCTTAACAGGGGCGCGCACAGATACGCAGTATTTT	CASSLTGARTDTQYF
TRBD1	TRBJ2-7	TRBV25-1	few	TGTGCCAGCAGTGAAATCAGGGGACAGGAGCCCTACGAGCAGTACTTC	CASSEIRGQEPYEQYF
TRBD1	TRBJ2-7	TRBV4-2	NA	TGTGCCAGCAGCCAAACAGACAGGGGCTCCGACGAGCAGTACTTC	CASSQTDRGSDEQYF
NA	TRBJ1-1	TRBV6-5	NA	TGTGCCAGCAGTCGGGGTATCCACACTGAAGCTTTCTTT	CASSRGIHTEAFF
NA	TRBJ2-4	TRBV6-6	NA	TGTGCCAGCACCGAAGGAGGGTTCGGCAAAAACATTCAGTACTTC	CASTEGGFGKNIQYF
NA	TRBJ2-3	TRBV19	NA	TGTGCCAGTAGTATAGCCGGGAGCACGCAGTATTTT	CASSIAGSTQYF
NA	TRBJ2-1	TRBV19	NA	TGTGCCAGTAGTATTTCAGCGGGTCACAACAATGAGCAGTTCTTC	CASSISAGHNNEQFF
NA	TRBJ2-2	TRBV7-6	NA	TGTGCCAGCAGCTCTCGACTAGAAGGGGAGCTGTTTTTT	CASSSRLEGELFF
NA	TRBJ2-3	TRBV27	NA	TGTGCCAGCAGTATAATAGCGGACGCTAGCACAGATACGCAGTATTTT	CASSIIADASTDTQYF
NA	TRBJ1-1	TRBV4-2	once	TGTGCCAGCAGCCAGGACCCCAGGGGGAACACTGAAGCTTTCTTT	CASSQDPRGNTEAFF
TRBD1	TRBJ1-2	TRBV27	NA	TGTGCCAGCAGCCGGGACAGGAGTTCAAGGGGCTACACCTTC	CASSRDRSSRGYTF
NA	TRBJ1-2	TRBV30	NA	TGTGCCTGGAACGTAAGGGGCGCCGACTATGGCTACACCTTC	CAWNVRGADYGYTF
NA	TRBJ1-5	TRBV19	NA	TGTGCCAGTAGACAGGGCCGAGCCCTTTATAGCAATCAGCCCCAGCATTTT	CASRQGRALYSNQPQHF
TRBD1	TRBJ1-4	TRBV28	NA	TGTGCCAGCAGTCCACACTCCGGGACAGGGGGCGAAAAACTGTTTTTT	CASSPHSGTGGEKLFF
TRBD2	TRBJ2-7	TRBV28	NA	TGTGCCAGCGCCTCTAGCGGGAGTTTCCACGAGCAGTACTTC	CASASSGSFHEQYF
NA	TRBJ2-3	TRBV5-1	NA	TGCGCCAGCAGCTTGTTAGCGTCTAGCACAGATACGCAGTATTTT	CASSLLASSTDTQYF
TRBD1	TRBJ2-7	TRBV28	NA	TGTGCCAGCAGTTTACCGGGACAGGGAAGGCACGAGCAGTACTTC	CASSLPGQGRHEQYF
TRBD2	TRBJ2-2	TRBV7-9	NA	TGTGCCAGCAGCTTCATTACTAGCGCGGAACCCGGGGAGCTGTTTTTT	CASSFITSAEPGELFF
NA	TRBJ1-2	TRBV12-5	NA	TGTGCTAGTGGTTTGGGCAACAGCCATAACTATGGCTACACCTTC	CASGLGNSHNYGYTF
NA	TRBJ2-7	TRBV29-1	NA	TGCAGCGCCTTTAGCGACTACTACGAGCAGTACTTC	CSAFSDYYEQYF